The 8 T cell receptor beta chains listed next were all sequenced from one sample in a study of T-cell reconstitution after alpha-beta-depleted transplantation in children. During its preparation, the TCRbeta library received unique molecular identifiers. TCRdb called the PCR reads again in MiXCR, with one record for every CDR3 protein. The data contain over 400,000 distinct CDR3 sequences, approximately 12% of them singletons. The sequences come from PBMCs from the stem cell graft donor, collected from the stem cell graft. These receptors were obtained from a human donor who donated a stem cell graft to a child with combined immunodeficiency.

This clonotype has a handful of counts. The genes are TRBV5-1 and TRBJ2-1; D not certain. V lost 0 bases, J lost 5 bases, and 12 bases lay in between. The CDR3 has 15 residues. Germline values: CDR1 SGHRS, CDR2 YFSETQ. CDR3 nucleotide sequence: TGCGCCAGCAGCTTGGATCGGCCGAGAAACAATGAGCAGTTCTTC. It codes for CASSLDRPRNNEQFF.

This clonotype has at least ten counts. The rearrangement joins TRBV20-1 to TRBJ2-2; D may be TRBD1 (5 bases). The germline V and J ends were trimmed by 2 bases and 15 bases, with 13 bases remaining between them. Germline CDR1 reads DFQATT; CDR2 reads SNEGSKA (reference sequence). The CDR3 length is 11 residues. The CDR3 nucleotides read TGCAGTGCTAGATCCGTGGGCAGGGTGTTTTTT. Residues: CSARSVGRVFF.

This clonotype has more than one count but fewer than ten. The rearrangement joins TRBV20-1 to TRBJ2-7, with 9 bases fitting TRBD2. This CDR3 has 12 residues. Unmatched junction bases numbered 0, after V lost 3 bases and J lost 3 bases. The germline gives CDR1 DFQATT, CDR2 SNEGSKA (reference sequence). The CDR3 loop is CSASSGSYEQYF. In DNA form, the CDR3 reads TGCAGTGCTAGTAGCGGGAGCTACGAGCAGTACTTC.

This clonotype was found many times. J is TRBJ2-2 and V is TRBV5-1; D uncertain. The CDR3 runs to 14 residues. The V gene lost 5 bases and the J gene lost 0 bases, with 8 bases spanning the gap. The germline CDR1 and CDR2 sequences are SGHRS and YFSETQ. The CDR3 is CASRSEANTGELFF. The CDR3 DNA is TGCGCCAGCAGATCGGAAGCGAACACCGGGGAGCTGTTTTTT.

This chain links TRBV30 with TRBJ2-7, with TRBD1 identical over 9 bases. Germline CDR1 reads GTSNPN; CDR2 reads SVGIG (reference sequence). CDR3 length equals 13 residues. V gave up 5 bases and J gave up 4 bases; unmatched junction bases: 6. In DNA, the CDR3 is TGTGCCTGGCGAACGGGACAGGGTTACGAGCAGTACTTC. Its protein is CAWRTGQGYEQYF.

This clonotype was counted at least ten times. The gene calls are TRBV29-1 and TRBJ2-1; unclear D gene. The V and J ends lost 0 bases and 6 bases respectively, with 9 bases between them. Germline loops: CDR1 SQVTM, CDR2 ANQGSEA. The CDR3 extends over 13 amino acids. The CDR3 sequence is CSVEDPYPNEQFF. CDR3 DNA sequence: TGCAGCGTTGAAGACCCCTACCCCAATGAGCAGTTCTTC.

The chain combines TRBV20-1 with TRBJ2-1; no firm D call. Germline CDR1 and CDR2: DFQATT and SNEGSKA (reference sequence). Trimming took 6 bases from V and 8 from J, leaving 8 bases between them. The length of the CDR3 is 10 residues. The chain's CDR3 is CSAVDHEQFF. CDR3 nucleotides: TGCAGTGCGGTAGACCATGAGCAGTTCTTC.

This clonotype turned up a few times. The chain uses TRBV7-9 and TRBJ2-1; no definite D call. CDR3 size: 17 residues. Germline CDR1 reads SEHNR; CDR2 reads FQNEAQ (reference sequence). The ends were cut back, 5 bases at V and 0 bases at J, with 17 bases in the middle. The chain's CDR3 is CASSAPFATRSYNEQFF. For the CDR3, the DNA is TGTGCCAGCAGCGCGCCATTCGCGACCCGCTCCTACAATGAGCAGTTCTTC.